This T cell receptor (beta chain) was profiled in a study of blood T cell repertoires in COVID-19. Study-wide background: COVID-19 samples, acute and convalescent, were from the United States, Italy and Spain. Nucleic acid was either cDNA or gDNA, and it came from T cells, B-cell-depleted T cells, or PBMCs.

How the authors handled the data: It was from reference gene primer amplification that nucleated cell counts were estimated. TCRdb's table, derived via immunoSEQ multiplex PCR, lists solely in-frame clones and lacks some. The D gene and trimming were derived from the DNA, and the V and J assignments and clone size from that table. The sample has about 60,000 clones; 70% to 80% are singletons. The receptor was isolated from a human donor in a cohort sampled during active COVID-19. Source material: peripheral blood.

The CDR3 DNA sequence: TGTGCCAGCAGTTTCTCGGGACAGGGACTAGGGACTAGCTTCGATACGCAGTATTTT. It yields the protein CASSFSGQGLGTSFDTQYF. V usage is TRBV28 and J usage is TRBJ2-3; D assignment may be TRBD1 or TRBD2 (9 bases each). The CDR3 is 19 residues long. Germline values: CDR1 MDHEN, CDR2 SYDVKM. V was shortened by 3 bases and J by 6 bases, with 28 bases between the two germline ends.